The next 14 T cell receptor beta chains were all read from a single sample in a study of preoperative IRX-2 immunotherapy in early breast cancer. As for treatment: preoperative locoregional IRX-2 cytokine immunotherapy. This table comes from immunoSEQ multiplex PCR, and its TCRdb copy is limited to in-frame clones, with some not included. The table shows several thousand clones, with 80% occurring only once. The specimen was tumor tissue, collected after IRX-2 immunotherapy. The source of these receptors is a human donor with breast cancer.

The J gene is TRBJ2-5, the V gene TRBV7-6, with 10 bases matching TRBD2. Per the germline V gene, CDR1 is SGHVS and CDR2 is FNYEAQ. The CDR3 is made up of 17 amino acids. Trimming took 6 bases from V and 4 from J; bases not matched to a gene: 14. The CDR3 protein is CASSPLIAGGSPETQYF. The DNA of the CDR3 is TGTGCCAGCAGTCCCCTGATAGCGGGGGGAAGCCCAGAGACCCAGTACTTC. Variable domain in full (rest from reference TRBV7-6 and TRBJ2-5): GAGVSQSPRYKVTKRGQDVALRCDPISGHVSLYWYRQALGQGPEFLTYFNYEAQQDKSGLPNDRFSAERPEGSISTLTIQRTEQRDSAMYRCASSPLIAGGSPETQYFGPGTRLLVL.

The CDR3 DNA reads TGTGCCAGCAGCTGGACTAGCGGGGAAGATACGCAGTATTTT. Protein product: CASSWTSGEDTQYF. The chain has TRBV7-1 and TRBJ2-3; 12 nucleotides align to TRBD2. TRBV7-1 is identified as an open reading frame with a role that is uncertain. V gave up 4 bases and J gave up 5 bases; unmatched junction bases: 1. The CDR3 covers 14 residues.

V usage is TRBV23-1 and J usage is TRBJ2-1; 13 positions match TRBD2. TRBV23-1 is marked as an open reading frame, function uncertain. Trimming cost V 6 bases and J 4 bases; bases outside gene matches: 12. CDR3 length: 18 amino acids. The CDR3 protein is CASSQDPGLAGPYNEQFF. CDR3 in DNA: TGCGCCAGCAGCCAAGATCCGGGACTAGCGGGGCCTTACAATGAGCAGTTCTTC.

The chain recombines TRBV6-8 with TRBJ1-6; unclear D gene. The CDR3 length is 13 residues. Germline V gives CDR1 MNHGY, CDR2 SAAAGT. Trimming stripped 4 bases from V and 10 bases from J, with 11 bases between. The chain's CDR3 is CASSSPEDSPLHF. The CDR3 DNA reads TGTGCCAGCAGTTCCCCTGAGGACTCACCCCTCCACTTT.

Note on this clone: Some base could not be read or is ambiguous, and its residue is marked X. This chain links TRBV12-5 with TRBJ2-6, with TRBD2 identical over 7 bases. This CDR3 region has 16 residues. Germline CDR1 LGHNT, CDR2 FRNRAP. The CDR3: CASTVGGXSGANVLTF. CDR3 coding DNA: TGTGCCAGCACAGTGGGGGGGGKCTCTGGGGCCAACGTCCTGACTTTC.

CDR3 sequence (DNA): TGTGCCAGCACCCATCGCGAGTACTGGGGCTACACCTTC. Its protein is CASTHREYWGYTF. V gene TRBV6-7 combines with J gene TRBJ1-2; D gene ambiguous. TRBV6-7 is treated as an ORF (open reading frame) with a function not yet certain. CDR3 length equals 13 residues. V was clipped by 7 bases and J by 8 bases, with 17 bases between them.

The chain couples TRBV14 to TRBJ2-3; D tentatively reads TRBD1 or TRBD2 (5 bases each). Germline V CDR1 and CDR2: SGHDN, FVKESK. Deletions cut 4 bases from V and 0 bases from J, with 20 bases between. The length of the CDR3 is 18 residues. CDR3 residues: CASSPTPGQPFSTDTQYF. DNA of the CDR3: TGTGCCAGCAGCCCCACACCGGGGCAGCCCTTTAGCACAGATACGCAGTATTTT.

V usage is TRBV6-8 and J usage is TRBJ2-6; TRBD1 aligns across 9 bases. Losses at the gene ends were 5 bases for V and 2 bases for J; bases not matched to a gene: 13. The CDR3 is 19 amino acids. Germline V gene data show CDR1 as MNHGY and CDR2 as SAAAGT. The CDR3 is CASSPHRGDRVAGANVLTF. CDR3 nucleotide sequence: TGTGCCAGCAGTCCCCATAGGGGGGACAGGGTAGCTGGGGCCAACGTCCTGACTTTC.

This clone is a singleton in its sample. The chain couples TRBV14 to TRBJ1-1; D is unresolved. Germline V gene sequence: CDR1 SGHDN, CDR2 FVKESK. V dropped 5 bases and J dropped 6 bases, with 19 bases sitting between them. This CDR3 comprises 15 residues. The CDR3 spells CASSAWPLINAEAFF. In nucleotides, the CDR3 is TGTGCCAGCAGCGCATGGCCCCTGATAAACGCTGAAGCTTTCTTT.

The CDR3 sequence is CASRSGGMNTEAFF. The CDR3 nucleotides read TGCGCCAGCAGGTCAGGGGGAATGAACACTGAAGCTTTCTTT. The chain has TRBV10-2 and TRBJ1-1; 7 nucleotides align to TRBD1. This CDR3 has 14 amino acids. Trimming took 6 bases from V and 0 from J; bases not matched to a gene: 4. CDR1 WSHSY and CDR2 SAAADI come from the germline V gene.

This chain connects TRBV19 to TRBJ1-1, with 8 bases aligning to TRBD1. V shed 0 bases, J shed 2 bases, and the junction held 8 bases outside the gene matches. The CDR3 is 17 amino acids. Germline CDR1 and CDR2: LNHDA and SQIVND (reference sequence). CDR3 nucleotide sequence: TGTGCCAGTAGTATAGATCTTCGTTCAGGGGGCAACACTGAAGCTTTCTTT. This translates into CASSIDLRSGGNTEAFF.

The rearrangement joins TRBV23-1 to TRBJ1-1, with D perhaps matching TRBD1 (5 bases). TRBV23-1 is given ORF status, its function remaining uncertain. V lost 6 bases and J 0 bases, leaving 8 bases between the germline ends. The CDR3 is made up of 13 amino acids. CDR3 in amino acids: CASSGGVNTEAFF. In DNA form, the CDR3 reads TGCGCCAGCAGCGGGGGAGTGAACACTGAAGCTTTCTTT.

This clone was detected a few times. V and J are TRBV6-8 and TRBJ1-1; the D is unclear. V was pared by 0 bases and J by 2 bases, with 10 bases between. The CDR3 runs 15 residues. CDR1 and CDR2 (germline): MNHGY, SAAAGT. This CDR3 reads CASSYSARHNTEAFF. The DNA of the CDR3 is TGTGCCAGCAGTTACTCCGCTAGGCACAACACTGAAGCTTTCTTT.

V gene TRBV15 combines with J gene TRBJ2-3; 8 bases agree with TRBD2. Germline V lookup: CDR1 LNHNV, CDR2 YYDKDF (reference sequence). This CDR3 is built from 15 residues. After removal of 5 bases from V and 3 bases from J, the junction contained 7 bases not matched to a gene. The CDR3 DNA sequence: TGTGCCACCAGCGGTCCGGGACTAGTAACAGATACGCAGTATTTT. It translates to CATSGPGLVTDTQYF.